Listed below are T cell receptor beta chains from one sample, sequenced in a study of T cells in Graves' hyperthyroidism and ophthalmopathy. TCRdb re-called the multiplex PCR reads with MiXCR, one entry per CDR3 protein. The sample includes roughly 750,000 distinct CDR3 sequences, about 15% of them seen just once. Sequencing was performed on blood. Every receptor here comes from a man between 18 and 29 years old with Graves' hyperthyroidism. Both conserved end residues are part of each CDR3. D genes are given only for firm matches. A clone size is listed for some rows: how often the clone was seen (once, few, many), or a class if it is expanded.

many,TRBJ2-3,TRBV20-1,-,TGCAGTGTCCGACCGGCCCCAGATACGCAGTATTTT,CSVRPAPDTQYF
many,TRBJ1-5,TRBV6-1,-,TGTGGTGGAGGGGCTAATCAGCCCCAGCATTTT,CGGGANQPQHF
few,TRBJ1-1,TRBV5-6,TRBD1,TGTGCCAGCAGCGGAGGGACAGGAATGAACACTGAAGCTTTCTTT,CASSGGTGMNTEAFF
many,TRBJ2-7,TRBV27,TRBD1,TGTGCCAGCAGCCTTACCTCTGGGACAGGGGGCGTCCACGAGCAGTACTTC,CASSLTSGTGGVHEQYF
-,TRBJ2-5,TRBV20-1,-,TGCAGTGCTAGATCCAGGGGGGGGGTTGAGACCCAGTACTTC,CSARSRGGVETQYF
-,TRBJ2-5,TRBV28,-,TGTGCCAGCACTCGGGGCCCCCGGGAGACCCAGTACTTC,CASTRGPRETQYF
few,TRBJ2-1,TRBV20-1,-,TGCAGTGCTAGATCCGGGGCCCTGAGCTCCTACAATGAGCAGTTCTTC,CSARSGALSSYNEQFF
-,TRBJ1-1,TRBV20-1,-,TGCAGCGTTGAAGCTCGCACTGAAGCTTTCTTT,CSVEARTEAFF
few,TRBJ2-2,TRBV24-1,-,TGTGCCACCAGTGCCTACCAAACAGGGTACGCCGGGGAGCTGTTTTTT,CATSAYQTGYAGELFF
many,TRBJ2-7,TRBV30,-,TGTGCCGGGTTGAGGGGACCCTACGAGCAGTACTTC,CAGLRGPYEQYF
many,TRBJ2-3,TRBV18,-,TGTGCCAGCTCACCCAGATCGAATTCAGATACGCAGTATTTT,CASSPRSNSDTQYF